This T cell receptor beta chain appears in the sequencing data of a study of cytomegalovirus exposure and HLA in healthy donors. Study-level results: TCR beta chains numbering 164 were designated cytomegalovirus-associated. In vitro testing confirmed three CMV-associated chains as specific for CMV antigens.

This CDR3 contains 12 residues. The germline CDR1 and CDR2 sequences are SGDLS and YYNGEE. With 3 bases removed from V and 8 bases from J, the gap between germline ends came to 11 bases. Primers: 60 Vbeta forward and 13 Jbeta reverse. Assay used: immunoSEQ multiplex PCR; TCRdb lists only in-frame clones, some missing. Among 85,000 to 120,000 clones listed, around 80% were seen once. This clone came up a few times. Its antigen is still unknown. The source of this sequence is a man between 60 and 75 years old in good health and CMV-seronegative. Sequenced sample: PBMCs. This chain connects TRBV9 to TRBJ1-1, with D possibly matching TRBD1 (6 bases). Here the CDR3 reads CASSAGTREAFF. The CDR3 region has the DNA TGTGCCAGCAGCGCGGGGACAAGGGAAGCTTTCTTT.